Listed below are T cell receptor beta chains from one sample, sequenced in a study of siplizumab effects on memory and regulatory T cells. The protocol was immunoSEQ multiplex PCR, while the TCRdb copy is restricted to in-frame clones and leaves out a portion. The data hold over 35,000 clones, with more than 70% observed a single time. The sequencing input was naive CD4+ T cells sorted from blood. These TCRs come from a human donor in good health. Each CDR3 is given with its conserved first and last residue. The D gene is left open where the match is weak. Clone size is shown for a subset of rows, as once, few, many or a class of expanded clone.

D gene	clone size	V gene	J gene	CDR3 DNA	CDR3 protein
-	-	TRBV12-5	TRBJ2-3	TGTGCTAGTGGCACAGGGGACTATGCGCAGTATTTT	CASGTGDYAQYF
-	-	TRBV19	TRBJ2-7	TGTGCCAGTAGTCGTTCGGCAGTAAGCTCCTACGAGCAGTACTTC	CASSRSAVSSYEQYF
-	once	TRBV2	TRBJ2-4	TGTGCCAGCAGTGCACTGTCGGGACACTCTAACAACATTCAGTACTTC	CASSALSGHSNNIQYF
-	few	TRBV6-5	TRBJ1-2	TGTGCCAGCAGCCGGGGAGCGGCCTATGGCTACACCTTC	CASSRGAAYGYTF
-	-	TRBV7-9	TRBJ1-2	TGTGCCAGCAGCATAAGAGGACCTCAGGGATCCCTGGGTGGCTACACCTTC	CASSIRGPQGSLGGYTF
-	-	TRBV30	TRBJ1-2	TGTGCCTGGACCTTGACTGCGGTTCTAGGCTACACCTTC	CAWTLTAVLGYTF
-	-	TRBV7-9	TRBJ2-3	TGTGCCAGCAGCCAGCCAGGGGCGACAGATACGCAGTATTTT	CASSQPGATDTQYF
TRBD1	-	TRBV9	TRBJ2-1	TGTGCCAGCAGCGTAGGACAGGGGTTCAATGAGCAGTTCTTC	CASSVGQGFNEQFF
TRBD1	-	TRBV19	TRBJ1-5	TGTGCCAGTAGTCAGACAGGGGGTTGGGGCAATCAGCCCCAGCATTTT	CASSQTGGWGNQPQHF
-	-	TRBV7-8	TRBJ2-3	TGTGCCAGCAGCTTCGGGCGCACAGATACGCAGTATTTT	CASSFGRTDTQYF
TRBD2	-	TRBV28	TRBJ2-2	TGTGCCAGCAGCCTAGGACTAGCGAAAAGGACCACCGGGGAGCTGTTTTTT	CASSLGLAKRTTGELFF
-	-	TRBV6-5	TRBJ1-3	TGTGCCAGCAGACCGACAGTAACTCGAGGGAACACCATATATTTT	CASRPTVTRGNTIYF
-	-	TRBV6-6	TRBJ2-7	TGTGCCAGCAGTCGGCTCCCCGACAGCCACTCCTACGAGCAGTACTTC	CASSRLPDSHSYEQYF
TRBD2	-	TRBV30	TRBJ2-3	TGTGCCTGGAGTGTGGGAGGGGGCACAGATACGCAGTATTTT	CAWSVGGGTDTQYF
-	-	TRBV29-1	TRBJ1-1	TGCAGCGTTTTTCGGGCGGGTGGCACTGAAGCTTTCTTT	CSVFRAGGTEAFF
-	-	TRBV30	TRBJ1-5	TGTGCCTGGAGTGCCCAGAGGGGCGGCAATCAGCCCCAGCATTTT	CAWSAQRGGNQPQHF
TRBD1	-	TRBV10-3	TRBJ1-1	TGTGCCATCAGGGACAGGGCTAACACTGAAGCTTTCTTT	CAIRDRANTEAFF
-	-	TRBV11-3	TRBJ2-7	TGTGCCAGCAGCTTAGCAGGGCACGAGCAGTACTTC	CASSLAGHEQYF